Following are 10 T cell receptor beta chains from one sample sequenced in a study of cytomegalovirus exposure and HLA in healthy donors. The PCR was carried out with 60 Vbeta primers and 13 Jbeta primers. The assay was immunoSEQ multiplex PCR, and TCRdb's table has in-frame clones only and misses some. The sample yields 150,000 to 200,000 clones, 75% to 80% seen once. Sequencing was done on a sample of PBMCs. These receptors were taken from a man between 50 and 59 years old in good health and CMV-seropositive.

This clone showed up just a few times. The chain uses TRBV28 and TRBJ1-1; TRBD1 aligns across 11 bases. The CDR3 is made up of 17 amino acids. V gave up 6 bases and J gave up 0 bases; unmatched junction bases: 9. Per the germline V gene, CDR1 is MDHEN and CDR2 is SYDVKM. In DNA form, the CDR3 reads TGTGCCAGCAGCCTGCGGGGACAGGGGGGCTTGAACACTGAAGCTTTCTTT. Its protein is CASSLRGQGGLNTEAFF. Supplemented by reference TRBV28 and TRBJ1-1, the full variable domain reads DVKVTQSSRYLVKRTGEKVFLECVQDMDHENMFWYRQDPGLGLRLIYFSYDVKMKEKGDIPEGYSVSREKKERFSLILESASTNQTSMYLCASSLRGQGGLNTEAFFGQGTRLTVV.

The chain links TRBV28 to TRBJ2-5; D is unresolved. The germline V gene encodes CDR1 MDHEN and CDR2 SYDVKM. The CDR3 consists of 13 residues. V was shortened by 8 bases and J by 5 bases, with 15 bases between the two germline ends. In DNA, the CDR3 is TGTGCCAGCTATAAACAGAGAACGGAGACCCAGTACTTC. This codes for CASYKQRTETQYF.

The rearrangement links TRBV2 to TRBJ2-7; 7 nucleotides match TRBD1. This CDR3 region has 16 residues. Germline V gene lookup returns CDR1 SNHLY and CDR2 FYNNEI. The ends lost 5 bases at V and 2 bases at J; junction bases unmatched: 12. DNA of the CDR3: TGTGCCAGCAGTCGAGGGGGATCAGGGACAGCCTACGAGCAGTACGTC. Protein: CASSRGGSGTAYEQYV.

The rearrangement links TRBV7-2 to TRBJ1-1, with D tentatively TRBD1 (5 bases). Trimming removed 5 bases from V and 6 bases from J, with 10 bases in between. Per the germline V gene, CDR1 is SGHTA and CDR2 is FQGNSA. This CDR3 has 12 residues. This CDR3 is CASSTYRPEAFF. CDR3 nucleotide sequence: TGTGCCAGCAGCACCTACAGGCCTGAAGCTTTCTTT.

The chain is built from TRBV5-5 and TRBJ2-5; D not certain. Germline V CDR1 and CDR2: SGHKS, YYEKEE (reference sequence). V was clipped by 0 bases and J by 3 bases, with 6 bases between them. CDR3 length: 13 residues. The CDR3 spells CASSLGGEETQYF. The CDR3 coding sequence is TGTGCCAGCAGCTTGGGCGGTGAAGAGACCCAGTACTTC.

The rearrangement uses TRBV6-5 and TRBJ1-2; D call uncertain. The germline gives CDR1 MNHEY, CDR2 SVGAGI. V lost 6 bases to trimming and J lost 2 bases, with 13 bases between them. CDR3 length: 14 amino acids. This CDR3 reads CASSSAALNYGYTF. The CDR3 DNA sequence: TGTGCCAGCAGCTCCGCGGCCCTCAACTATGGCTACACCTTC.

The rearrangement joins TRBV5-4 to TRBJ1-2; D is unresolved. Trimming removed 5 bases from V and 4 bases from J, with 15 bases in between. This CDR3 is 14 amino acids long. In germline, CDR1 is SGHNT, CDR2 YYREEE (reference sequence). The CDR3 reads CASRYNSFGYGYTF. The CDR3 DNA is TGTGCCAGCAGGTACAACAGTTTCGGCTATGGCTACACCTTC.

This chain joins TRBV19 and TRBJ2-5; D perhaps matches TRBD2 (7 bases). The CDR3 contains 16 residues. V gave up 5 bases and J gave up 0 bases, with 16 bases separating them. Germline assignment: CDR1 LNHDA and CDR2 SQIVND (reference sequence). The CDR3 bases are TGTGCCAGTAGTCGGGGGGCTTCGAGTTACCAAGAGACCCAGTACTTC. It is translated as CASSRGASSYQETQYF.

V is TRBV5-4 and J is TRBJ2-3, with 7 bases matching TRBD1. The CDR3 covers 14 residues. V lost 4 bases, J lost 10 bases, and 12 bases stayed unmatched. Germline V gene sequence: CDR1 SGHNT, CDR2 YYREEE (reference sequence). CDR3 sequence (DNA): TGTGCCAGCAGCCAGGGAACAGGGGAAGGGGCGCAGTATTTT. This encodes CASSQGTGEGAQYF. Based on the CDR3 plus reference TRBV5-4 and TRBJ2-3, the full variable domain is ETGVTQSPTHLIKTRGQQVTLRCSSQSGHNTVSWYQQALGQGPQFIFQYYREEENGRGNFPPRFSGLQFPNYSSELNVNALELDDSALYLCASSQGTGEGAQYFGPGTRLTVL.

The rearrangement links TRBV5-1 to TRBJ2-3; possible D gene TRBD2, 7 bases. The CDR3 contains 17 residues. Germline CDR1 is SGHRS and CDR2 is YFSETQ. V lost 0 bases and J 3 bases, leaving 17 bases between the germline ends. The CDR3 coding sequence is TGCGCCAGCAGCTTGGCCTCTGGCGGGGGACAAACAGATACGCAGTATTTT. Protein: CASSLASGGGQTDTQYF. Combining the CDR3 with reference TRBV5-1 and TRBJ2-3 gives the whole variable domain KAGVTQTPRYLIKTRGQQVTLSCSPISGHRSVSWYQQTPGQGLQFLFEYFSETQRNKGNFPGRFSGRQFSNSRSEMNVSTLELGDSALYLCASSLASGGGQTDTQYFGPGTRLTVL.